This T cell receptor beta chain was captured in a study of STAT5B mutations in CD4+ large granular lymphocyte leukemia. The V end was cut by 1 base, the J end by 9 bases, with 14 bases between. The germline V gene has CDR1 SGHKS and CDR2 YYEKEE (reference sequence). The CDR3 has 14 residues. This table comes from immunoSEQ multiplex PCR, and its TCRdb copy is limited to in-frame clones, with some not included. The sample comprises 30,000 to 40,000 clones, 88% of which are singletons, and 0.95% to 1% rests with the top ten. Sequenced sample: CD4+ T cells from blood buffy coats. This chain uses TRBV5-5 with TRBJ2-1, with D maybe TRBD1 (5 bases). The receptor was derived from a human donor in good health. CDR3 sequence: CASSLLDPRGEQFF. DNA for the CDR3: TGTGCCAGCAGCTTGTTGGACCCTAGGGGTGAGCAGTTCTTC.